What follows are 30 T cell receptor beta chains derived from one specimen sequenced in a study of blood T cell repertoires in COVID-19. The assay was immunoSEQ multiplex PCR, and TCRdb's table has in-frame clones only and misses some. The data hold 55,000 to 75,000 clones, with roughly 88% observed a single time. The sample taken for sequencing was peripheral blood. These receptor sequences come from a man in his fifties or sixties with active COVID-19.

There are a few counts of this clone. The chain links TRBV6-5 to TRBJ1-6, with D possibly matching TRBD1 (5 bases). CDR1 MNHEY and CDR2 SVGAGI come from the germline V gene. With 6 bases removed from V and 7 bases from J, the gap between germline ends came to 13 bases. CDR3 size: 14 residues. CDR3 DNA sequence: TGTGCCAGCAGGGGTTGGGGCACCAATTCACCCCTCCACTTT. Translation: CASRGWGTNSPLHF.

The genes are TRBV7-2 and TRBJ2-5, with 16 positions matching TRBD2. Germline V gene sequence: CDR1 SGHTA, CDR2 FQGNSA. The CDR3 covers 17 residues. The V gene end was trimmed by 3 bases and the J gene end by 4 bases; junction bases not matched to a gene: 5. The CDR3 protein is CASSFGTSGGARETQYF. CDR3 sequence (DNA): TGTGCCAGCAGCTTCGGGACTAGCGGGGGGGCACGAGAGACCCAGTACTTC.

The V gene is TRBV29-1, the J gene TRBJ1-5, with 7 nucleotides matching TRBD1. V lost 8 bases and J lost 6; bases outside the gene matches: 13. The CDR3 is 14 amino acids. The germline V gene has CDR1 SQVTM and CDR2 ANQGSEA. CDR3 sequence: CSHLSPPGGQPQHF. DNA for the CDR3: TGCAGCCACCTATCCCCTCCAGGGGGTCAGCCCCAGCATTTT.

The chain carries TRBV19 and TRBJ1-2; 8 bases are a match to TRBD1. The CDR3 runs 13 residues. The J segment lost 2 bases and the V segment lost 10 bases, leaving 6 bases of the junction unmatched. Germline CDR1 reads LNHDA; CDR2 reads SQIVND (reference sequence). The chain's CDR3 is CATEDRENYGYTF. DNA for the CDR3: TGTGCCACCGAGGACAGGGAGAACTATGGCTACACCTTC. Full variable domain (rest looked up from reference TRBV19 and TRBJ1-2): DGGITQSPKYLFRKEGQNVTLSCEQNLNHDAMYWYRQDPGQGLRLIYYSQIVNDFQKGDIAEGYSVSREKKESFPLTVTSAQKNPTAFYLCATEDRENYGYTFGSGTRLTVV.

The chain employs TRBV9 and TRBJ1-6, with TRBD1 matching over 7 bases. The V segment lost 2 bases and the J segment 6 bases; nucleotides outside the gene matches: 8. The CDR3 runs to 16 residues. Per germline, CDR1 SGDLS and CDR2 YYNGEE. CDR3 DNA: TGTGCCAGCAGCGTCCCAAAGGGACAGTTTAATTCACCCCTCCACTTT. Residues: CASSVPKGQFNSPLHF.

The sample holds one count of this clone. This rearrangement joins TRBV24-1 to TRBJ1-2, with D maybe TRBD1 (5 bases). Trimming cost V 4 bases and J 2 bases, with 7 bases left between them. The CDR3 runs to 13 residues. Per the germline V gene, CDR1 is KGHDR and CDR2 is SFDVKD. This CDR3 reads CATSEGGNYGYTF. For the CDR3, the DNA is TGTGCCACCAGTGAGGGGGGGAACTATGGCTACACCTTC.

This clone was seen a handful of times. This chain uses TRBV24-1 with TRBJ1-1; TRBD1 aligns across 7 bases. Trimming at V came to 4 bases and at J to 8 bases, leaving 3 bases not matched to a gene. CDR3 length: 12 amino acids. The germline V gene encodes CDR1 KGHDR and CDR2 SFDVKD. CDR3 protein: CATSDQTGEAFF. In DNA, the CDR3 is TGTGCCACCAGTGACCAGACAGGGGAAGCTTTCTTT.

This rearrangement joins TRBV5-4 to TRBJ2-5, with 10 bases aligning to TRBD2. Germline V gives CDR1 SGHNT, CDR2 YYREEE (reference sequence). The ends lost 3 bases at V and 5 bases at J; junction bases unmatched: 10. The CDR3 spans 16 residues. CDR3 region: CASSSRSGGAAETQYF. The DNA for the CDR3 is TGTGCCAGCAGCTCCAGAAGCGGGGGGGCCGCGGAGACCCAGTACTTC.

CDR3 amino acids: CASSSPPYSGGASEEQYF. The CDR3 DNA reads as TGTGCCAGCAGCTCTCCCCCCTATAGCGGGGGGGCCTCTGAGGAGCAGTACTTC. The V call is TRBV7-6, the J call TRBJ2-7, with 11 nucleotides matching TRBD2. Trimming took 4 bases from V and 7 from J; bases not matched to a gene: 18. CDR3 length: 18 residues. Germline CDR1 and CDR2: SGHVS and FNYEAQ.

By sample share, this clone is medium-sized. This chain uses TRBV12-3 or TRBV12-4 with TRBJ1-5, with TRBD1 identical over 8 bases. With V trimmed by 3 bases and J by 13 bases, 2 bases remained unmatched. The CDR3 runs to 11 residues. CDR3 in amino acids: CASSFGTGQHF. For the CDR3, the DNA is TGTGCCAGCAGTTTTGGGACAGGTCAGCATTTT.

The J gene is TRBJ1-5, the V gene TRBV28, with unresolved D. CDR1 is MDHEN and CDR2 is SYDVKM in the germline V gene. V lost 1 base and J 5 bases, leaving 21 bases between the germline ends. CDR3 length: 18 amino acids. The CDR3 loop is CASSLSPRRVRLDQPQHF. In DNA, the CDR3 is TGTGCCAGCAGTTTATCCCCCAGGAGGGTTCGTTTGGATCAGCCCCAGCATTTT.

The chain has TRBV5-8 and TRBJ2-7; 8 bases agree with TRBD1. Trimming cost V 4 bases and J 6 bases; bases outside gene matches: 12. There are 15 residues in the CDR3. Germline V gene data show CDR1 as SGHTS and CDR2 as YDEGEE. Here the CDR3 reads CASSPPRQGAREQYF. Here the CDR3 DNA reads TGTGCCAGCAGCCCACCACGGCAGGGGGCGCGCGAGCAGTACTTC.

This clone occurred a few times. This chain links TRBV5-1 with TRBJ2-5, with a possible D match to TRBD2 (6 bases). With 4 bases removed from V and 2 bases from J, the gap between germline ends came to 15 bases. The germline V gene has CDR1 SGHRS and CDR2 YFSETQ. CDR3 length: 15 residues. The CDR3: CASSRASGDQETQYF. Here the CDR3 DNA reads TGCGCCAGCAGCAGGGCCTCGGGGGATCAAGAGACCCAGTACTTC.

V gene TRBV5-8 combines with J gene TRBJ2-1; TRBD1 matches 9 bases. CDR3 length equals 16 residues. The J segment lost 10 bases and the V segment lost 2 bases, leaving 13 bases of the junction unmatched. Germline V gives CDR1 SGHTS, CDR2 YDEGEE. CDR3 sequence: CASSFGRDRELGEQFF. The CDR3 DNA sequence: TGTGCCAGCAGCTTCGGAAGGGACAGGGAATTAGGGGAGCAGTTCTTC. Variable domain in full (rest from reference TRBV5-8 and TRBJ2-1): EAGVTQSPTHLIKTRGQQATLRCSPISGHTSVYWYQQALGLGLQFLLWYDEGEERNRGNFPPRFSGRQFPNYSSELNVNALELEDSALYLCASSFGRDRELGEQFFGPGTRLTVL.

The V and J genes are TRBV10-3 and TRBJ2-7, with D possibly being TRBD2 (6 bases). V shed 5 bases and J shed 2 bases, with 10 bases lying between them. Germline-derived CDR1 and CDR2 are ENHRY and SYGVKD. This CDR3 is built from 13 residues. The CDR3 bases are TGTGCCATCAGTAAGGGACTTACCTACGAGCAGTACTTC. Its protein product is CAISKGLTYEQYF.

This chain joins TRBV5-1 and TRBJ2-6; unclear D gene. V was clipped by 2 bases and J by 0 bases, with 15 bases between them. Germline loops: CDR1 SGHRS, CDR2 YFSETQ. The CDR3 totals 18 residues. The CDR3 loop is CASSLTGSPSSGANVLTF. The CDR3 region has the DNA TGCGCCAGCAGCTTAACCGGGTCGCCCAGCTCTGGGGCCAACGTCCTGACTTTC.

The chain joins TRBV21-1 to TRBJ2-7; TRBD2 is taken as the D call from the table, unchecked against the DNA. TRBV21-1 is given as a pseudogene. The CDR3 covers 12 residues. This CDR3 is CASSHDGYEQYF. The CDR3 nucleotides read TGTGCCAGCAGCCACGACGGGTACGAGCAGTACTTC.

This chain uses TRBV28 with TRBJ2-5; maybe TRBD2 (7 bases). Germline CDR1 reads MDHEN; CDR2 reads SYDVKM. V shed 8 bases and J shed 0 bases, with 13 bases lying between them. The CDR3 contains 14 residues. This CDR3 reads CASQGGGHQETQYF. CDR3 sequence (DNA): TGTGCCAGCCAAGGGGGGGGACACCAAGAGACCCAGTACTTC.

The chain employs TRBV3-1 (or the pseudogene TRBV3-2) and TRBJ2-7, with 9 bases identical to TRBD1. There are 15 residues in the CDR3. CDR1 is LGHDT, CDR2 YNNKEL, per germline (reference sequence). V was clipped by 0 bases and J by 5 bases; unmatched bases: 5. The CDR3 region is CASSQDGTGWNEQYF. CDR3 coding DNA: TGTGCCAGCAGCCAAGATGGGACAGGGTGGAACGAGCAGTACTTC.

This clone was seen a single time. The chain links TRBV4-1 to TRBJ2-1, with 14 bases identical to TRBD2. Looked up from germline, CDR1 is MGHRA and CDR2 is YSYEKL. J was trimmed by 4 bases and V by 4 bases; bases with no gene match: 12. The CDR3 extends over 19 amino acids. CDR3 DNA: TGCGCCAGCAGCCGACTAGCGGGGGGGCCGGGGGTCCCTTACAATGAGCAGTTCTTC. It translates to CASSRLAGGPGVPYNEQFF.

The V gene is TRBV6-4, the J gene TRBJ2-7, with 7 bases fitting TRBD1. The CDR3 contains 14 residues. Germline values: CDR1 MRHNA, CDR2 SNTAGT. The V segment lost 6 bases and the J segment 1 base; nucleotides outside the gene matches: 6. CDR3 DNA: TGTGCCAGCAGCGGACAGGCGAGTTCCTACGAGCAGTACTTC. Its protein is CASSGQASSYEQYF.

There are a few counts of this clone. The genes are TRBV10-3 and TRBJ1-3; D gene unclear. Trimming removed 10 bases at V and 0 bases at J, with 10 bases between. Germline V gene data show CDR1 as ENHRY and CDR2 as SYGVKD. CDR3 length: 13 amino acids. The CDR3 reads CATIPNSGNTIYF. In DNA, the CDR3 is TGTGCCACTATACCAAACTCTGGAAACACCATATATTTT.

This chain connects TRBV30 to TRBJ1-2; TRBD1 agrees at 9 bases. The CDR3 extends over 14 amino acids. CDR1 is GTSNPN and CDR2 is SVGIG in the germline V gene (reference sequence). V lost 3 bases to trimming and J lost 5 bases; unmatched junction nucleotides: 7. This CDR3 reads CAWSPGQGGYGYTF. CDR3 DNA sequence: TGTGCCTGGAGCCCGGGACAGGGTGGATATGGCTACACCTTC.

The chain carries TRBV10-3 and TRBJ1-2; D gene uncertain. The ends were cut back, 3 bases at V and 0 bases at J, with 5 bases in the middle. The CDR3 is 13 residues long. The germline V gene has CDR1 ENHRY and CDR2 SYGVKD. DNA for the CDR3: TGTGCCATCAGTGAAACGGCTAACTATGGCTACACCTTC. Residues: CAISETANYGYTF.

V gene TRBV18 combines with J gene TRBJ1-3; D call uncertain. This CDR3 is 12 amino acids long. V was pared by 6 bases and J by 3 bases, with 6 bases between. Germline assignment: CDR1 KGHSH and CDR2 LQKENI. This CDR3 reads CASSRFGNTIYF. CDR3 DNA: TGTGCCAGCTCCCGGTTTGGAAACACCATATATTTT.

The chain carries TRBV24-1 and TRBJ2-5; D perhaps matches TRBD1 (6 bases). The V gene lost 5 bases and the J gene lost 2 bases, with 14 bases spanning the gap. Germline values: CDR1 KGHDR, CDR2 SFDVKD. The CDR3 spans 15 residues. The CDR3 loop is CATSAGRDIQETQYF. The CDR3 DNA reads TGTGCCACCAGTGCTGGCCGGGACATTCAAGAGACCCAGTACTTC.

J is TRBJ1-2 and V is TRBV18, with 9 bases matching TRBD1. Germline V gives CDR1 KGHSH, CDR2 LQKENI. This CDR3 is built from 14 residues. V was clipped by 3 bases and J by 6 bases; unmatched bases: 5. CDR3 sequence reads: CASSPRGQGNGYTF. The CDR3, as DNA: TGTGCCAGCTCACCTCGAGGACAGGGGAATGGCTACACCTTC.

V usage is TRBV10-3 and J usage is TRBJ1-5, with 7 bases matching TRBD1. The CDR3 runs to 14 residues. Per germline, CDR1 ENHRY and CDR2 SYGVKD. Germline trimming cut 3 bases from V and 10 bases from J; bases unmatched to any gene: 9. The CDR3 nucleotides read TGTGCCATCAGTGATTTGGACAGGAGCGATCCCCAGCATTTT. Residues: CAISDLDRSDPQHF.

The J gene is TRBJ2-7, the V gene TRBV5-4, with a tentative D call TRBD1 (6 bases). This CDR3 is built from 15 residues. V lost 2 bases and J lost 2, with 14 bases in between. The germline CDR1 and CDR2 sequences are SGHNT and YYREEE (reference sequence). As DNA, the CDR3 is TGTGCCAGCAGCTTAACAGGGCAAAAGACCTACGAGCAGTACTTC. Translating it yields CASSLTGQKTYEQYF.

The chain employs TRBV12-3 or TRBV12-4 and TRBJ1-1; the match to TRBD1 covers 7 bases. This CDR3 has 11 residues. V lost 8 bases to trimming and J lost 6 bases; unmatched junction nucleotides: 3. The CDR3, as DNA: TGTGCCAGCCTACAGGGGTCTGAAGCTTTCTTT. Encoded protein: CASLQGSEAFF.